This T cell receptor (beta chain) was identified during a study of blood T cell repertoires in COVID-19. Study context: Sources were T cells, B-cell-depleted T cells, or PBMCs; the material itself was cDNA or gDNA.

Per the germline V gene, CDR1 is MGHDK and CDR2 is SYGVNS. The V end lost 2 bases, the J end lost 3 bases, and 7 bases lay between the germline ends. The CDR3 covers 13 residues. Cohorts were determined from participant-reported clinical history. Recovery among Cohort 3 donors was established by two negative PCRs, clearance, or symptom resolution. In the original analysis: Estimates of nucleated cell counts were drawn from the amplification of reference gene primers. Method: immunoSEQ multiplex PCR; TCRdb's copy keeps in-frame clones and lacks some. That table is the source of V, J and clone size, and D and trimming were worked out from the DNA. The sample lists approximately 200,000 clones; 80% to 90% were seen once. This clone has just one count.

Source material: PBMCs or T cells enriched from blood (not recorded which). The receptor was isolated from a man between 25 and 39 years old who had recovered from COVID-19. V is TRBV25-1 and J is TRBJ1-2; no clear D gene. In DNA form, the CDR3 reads TGTGCCAGCAGTGAAAAAGGAGACTATGGCTACACCTTC. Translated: CASSEKGDYGYTF.